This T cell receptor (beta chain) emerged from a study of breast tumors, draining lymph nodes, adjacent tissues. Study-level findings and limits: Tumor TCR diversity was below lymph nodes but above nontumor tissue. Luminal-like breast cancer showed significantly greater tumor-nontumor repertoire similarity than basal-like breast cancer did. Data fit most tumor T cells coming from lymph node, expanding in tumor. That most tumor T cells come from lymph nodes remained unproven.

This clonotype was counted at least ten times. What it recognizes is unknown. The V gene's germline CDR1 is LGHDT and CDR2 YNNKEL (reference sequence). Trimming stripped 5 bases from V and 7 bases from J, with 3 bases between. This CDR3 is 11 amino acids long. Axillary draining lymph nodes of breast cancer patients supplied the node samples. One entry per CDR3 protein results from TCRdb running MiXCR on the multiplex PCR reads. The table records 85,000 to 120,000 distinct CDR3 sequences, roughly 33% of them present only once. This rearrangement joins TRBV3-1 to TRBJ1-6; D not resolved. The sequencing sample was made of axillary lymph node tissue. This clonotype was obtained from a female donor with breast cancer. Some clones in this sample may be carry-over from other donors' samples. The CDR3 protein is CASSENSPLHF. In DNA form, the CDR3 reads TGTGCCAGCAGCGAGAATTCACCCCTCCACTTT.